Listed here are 24 T cell receptor beta chains from one sample, sequenced in a study of technical replicates of blood from several donors. Here immunoSEQ multiplex PCR was the method, and the copy in TCRdb shows in-frame clones only, minus some. Of about 100,000 clones listed, 95% to 97% were seen once; the top ten hold roughly 0.33%. Material for sequencing was T cells isolated from PBMCs. The receptors were sampled from a human donor in good health.

This chain links TRBV7-8 with TRBJ2-7; 10 positions agree with TRBD2. The CDR3 sequence is 15 residues long. The J segment lost 2 bases and the V segment lost 5 bases, leaving 6 bases of the junction unmatched. Germline CDR1 reads SGHVS; CDR2 reads FQNEAQ. The CDR3 bases are TGTGCCAGCAGCCCCCTCACTAGCGGGACCTACGAGCAGTACTTC. This sequence encodes CASSPLTSGTYEQYF.

CDR3 bases: TGTGCCAGTAGTATCTTGAACACTGAAGCTTTCTTT. Translating gives CASSILNTEAFF. The genes are TRBV19 and TRBJ1-1; D gene uncertain. The germline V gene encodes CDR1 LNHDA and CDR2 SQIVND (reference sequence). Trimming stripped 3 bases from V and 0 bases from J, with 2 bases between. This CDR3 spans 12 amino acids.

The J gene is TRBJ2-6, the V gene TRBV6-4; unclear D gene. V lost 9 bases and J 4 bases, leaving 7 bases between the germline ends. The CDR3 extends over 12 amino acids. Germline V gives CDR1 MRHNA, CDR2 SNTAGT. CDR3 loop: CASANGANVLTF. Written as DNA, the CDR3 is TGTGCCAGTGCGAACGGGGCCAACGTCCTGACTTTC.

This sequence joins TRBV5-4 and TRBJ2-7; TRBD1 might be the D (5 bases). V was trimmed by 5 bases and J by 3 bases, leaving 9 bases between them. The CDR3 has 12 residues. Germline-derived CDR1 and CDR2 are SGHNT and YYREEE (reference sequence). As DNA, the CDR3 is TGTGCCAGCAGAGGGGCCAACTACGAGCAGTACTTC. It yields the protein CASRGANYEQYF.

This clone appeared once. The chain carries TRBV7-2 and TRBJ2-7, with D perhaps matching TRBD1 (5 bases). V was trimmed by 8 bases and J by 2 bases, leaving 7 bases between them. The CDR3 loop spans 11 amino acids. In germline, CDR1 is SGHTA, CDR2 FQGNSA. CDR3 DNA: TGTGCCAGCGGGGCGGCCTACGAGCAGTACTTC. Translation: CASGAAYEQYF.

This sequence joins TRBV12-5 and TRBJ2-5; 7 bases align to TRBD2. This CDR3 is built from 20 residues. The junction had 18 bases not matched to a gene; V was cut back by 0 bases and J by 2 bases. Germline loops: CDR1 LGHNT, CDR2 FRNRAP. The CDR3 DNA is TGTGCTAGTGGTTTGGTCGGCAAGGGGCAGGGAGGGAACCCGCAAGAGACCCAGTACTTC. Its translation: CASGLVGKGQGGNPQETQYF.

Remarks on this clone: The sample holds other DNA sequences that translate to the same CDR3. The J gene is TRBJ1-2, the V gene TRBV9; D uncertain. Trimming took off 0 bases at V and 5 bases at J, with 11 bases between the two ends. The CDR3 runs 14 residues. Germline V gene lookup returns CDR1 SGDLS and CDR2 YYNGEE. In nucleotides, the CDR3 is TGTGCCAGCAGCGTAGGAGGAGGTAGTTATGGCTACACCTTC. Protein sequence: CASSVGGGSYGYTF.

The table lists this clone with a count of one. The chain joins TRBV19 to TRBJ1-1, with D perhaps TRBD1 (5 bases). This CDR3 has 15 residues. The V gene's germline CDR1 is LNHDA and CDR2 SQIVND (reference sequence). V was clipped by 0 bases and J by 3 bases, with 11 bases between them. The CDR3 reads CASSIDWSGDTEAFF. Here the CDR3 DNA reads TGTGCCAGTAGTATAGATTGGTCGGGGGACACTGAAGCTTTCTTT.

The chain couples TRBV15 to TRBJ2-7; possible D gene TRBD2, 6 bases. CDR1 is LNHNV, CDR2 YYDKDF, per germline (reference sequence). The V gene lost 4 bases and the J gene lost 1 base, with 11 bases spanning the gap. The CDR3 consists of 14 residues. The CDR3 protein is CATSTGGASYEQYF. CDR3 DNA sequence: TGTGCCACCAGCACCGGAGGGGCGTCCTACGAGCAGTACTTC.

The rearrangement links TRBV5-6 to TRBJ2-5; unclear D gene. Germline values: CDR1 SGHDT, CDR2 YYEEEE. V shed 0 bases and J shed 5 bases, with 11 bases lying between them. This CDR3 region has 14 residues. The CDR3 DNA follows: TGTGCCAGCAGCTTGGGTCTAGTCGATGAGACCCAGTACTTC. Encoded protein: CASSLGLVDETQYF. The full variable domain, in which reference TRBV5-6 and TRBJ2-5 provide the parts outside the CDR3, is DAGVTQSPTHLIKTRGQQVTLRCSPKSGHDTVSWYQQALGQGPQFIFQYYEEEERQRGNFPDRFSGHQFPNYSSELNVNALLLGDSALYLCASSLGLVDETQYFGPGTRLLVL.

V and J are TRBV29-1 and TRBJ2-1; 14 nucleotides line up with TRBD2. Per germline, CDR1 SQVTM and CDR2 ANQGSEA. Trimming took 6 bases from V and 2 from J; bases not matched to a gene: 6. The CDR3 sequence is 16 residues long. In nucleotides, the CDR3 is TGCAGCGTCCATCCGGGACTAGCGGGAGCCTACAATGAGCAGTTCTTC. Residues: CSVHPGLAGAYNEQFF.

The chain uses TRBV6-5 and TRBJ2-7; D remains ambiguous. V was cut by 0 bases and J by 3 bases, with 9 bases left in between. From germline, CDR1 is MNHEY and CDR2 SVGAGI. The CDR3 contains 14 residues. Here the CDR3 reads CASSYSIQSYEQYF. The CDR3 nucleotides are TGTGCCAGCAGTTACTCGATACAGAGCTACGAGCAGTACTTC.

CDR3 region: CASRQGWSDQPQHF. CDR3 in DNA: TGTGCCAGCAGACAGGGTTGGTCAGATCAGCCCCAGCATTTT. This chain joins TRBV27 and TRBJ1-5, with a weak D call TRBD1 (6 bases). With 6 bases removed from V and 5 bases from J, the gap between germline ends came to 14 bases. Germline V gives CDR1 MNHEY, CDR2 SMNVEV (reference sequence). The CDR3 runs to 14 residues.

V and J are TRBV18 and TRBJ2-2, with TRBD2 matching over 13 bases. The CDR3 sequence is 16 residues long. With 4 bases clipped from V and 4 bases from J, the junction kept 3 bases outside the gene matches. Germline V gene sequence: CDR1 KGHSH, CDR2 LQKENI. The CDR3 protein is CASSQRLAGGTGELFF. DNA for the CDR3: TGTGCCAGCTCACAACGACTAGCGGGAGGCACCGGGGAGCTGTTTTTT.

The chain combines TRBV10-3 with TRBJ1-1, with D tentatively TRBD1 (5 bases). V lost 10 bases to trimming and J lost 2 bases, with 14 bases between them. This CDR3 has 13 residues. Germline loops: CDR1 ENHRY, CDR2 SYGVKD. This chain's CDR3 is CATRGAPNTEAFF. CDR3 bases: TGTGCCACCCGCGGGGCACCCAACACTGAAGCTTTCTTT.

The chain employs TRBV6-5 and TRBJ2-7; the match to TRBD2 covers 11 bases. The CDR3 extends over 15 amino acids. J gave up 0 bases and V 10 bases, and 8 bases lay outside the gene matches. Germline V gives CDR1 MNHEY, CDR2 SVGAGI. CDR3 in DNA: TGTGCCACCATACGCGGACTAGCGGGCTCCTACGAGCAGTACTTC. Translating it yields CATIRGLAGSYEQYF.

V gene TRBV7-3 combines with J gene TRBJ2-1; 15 positions match TRBD2. Germline V gene data show CDR1 as SGHTA and CDR2 as FQGTGA. V gave up 3 bases and J gave up 9 bases; unmatched junction bases: 3. CDR3 length: 15 residues. The DNA of the CDR3 is TGTGCCAGCAGCTTGGGACTAGCGGGAGGAGCTGAGCAGTTCTTC. Translation gives CASSLGLAGGAEQFF.

V usage is TRBV27 and J usage is TRBJ1-5; 7 bases fit TRBD1. Germline loops: CDR1 MNHEY, CDR2 SMNVEV (reference sequence). V lost 5 bases to trimming and J lost 5 bases; unmatched junction nucleotides: 6. The CDR3 length is 14 residues. In nucleotides, the CDR3 is TGTGCCAGCAGTACACAGGGGTTGGATCAGCCCCAGCATTTT. Translation gives CASSTQGLDQPQHF.

This chain connects TRBV29-1 to TRBJ2-7, with a tentative D call TRBD1 (6 bases). The CDR3 extends over 13 amino acids. From germline, CDR1 is SQVTM and CDR2 ANQGSEA. V was pared by 4 bases and J by 5 bases, with 15 bases between. Here the CDR3 reads CSVVGRGINEQYF. As DNA, the CDR3 is TGCAGCGTTGTGGGCAGGGGTATTAACGAGCAGTACTTC.

The chain recombines TRBV7-6 with TRBJ1-1; a weak D match, TRBD1 (6 bases). V dropped 4 bases and J dropped 11 bases, with 17 bases sitting between them. CDR3 length: 13 residues. Per the germline V gene, CDR1 is SGHVS and CDR2 is FNYEAQ. CDR3: CASSSGGGDVAFF. The CDR3 region has the DNA TGTGCCAGCAGCTCGGGGGGCGGGGACGTGGCTTTCTTT.

The gene calls are TRBV11-3 and TRBJ2-2; D possibly corresponds to TRBD2 (5 bases). This CDR3 spans 13 amino acids. The germline V gene encodes CDR1 SGHNT and CDR2 YENEEA. The V end was cut by 6 bases, the J end by 5 bases, with 10 bases between. CDR3 loop: CASSPRRTGELFF. DNA of the CDR3: TGTGCCAGCAGTCCTAGGAGGACCGGGGAGCTGTTTTTT.

J is TRBJ2-2 and V is TRBV19; maybe TRBD1 (6 bases). The V and J ends lost 1 base and 2 bases respectively, with 14 bases between them. From germline, CDR1 is LNHDA and CDR2 SQIVND (reference sequence). The CDR3 has 17 residues. The CDR3 loop is CASSIVLGQTNTGELFF. The DNA of the CDR3 is TGTGCCAGTAGTATAGTATTAGGACAGACTAACACCGGGGAGCTGTTTTTT.

The genes are TRBV27 and TRBJ1-2; D is unresolved. Trimming pared 2 bases from V and 2 bases from J, leaving 6 bases between. Germline V gene sequence: CDR1 MNHEY, CDR2 SMNVEV (reference sequence). The CDR3 sequence is 13 residues long. This chain's CDR3 is CASSLERNYGYTF. The CDR3 DNA follows: TGTGCCAGCAGTTTAGAGAGGAACTATGGCTACACCTTC.

The V and J genes are TRBV28 and TRBJ2-7, with a tentative D call TRBD2 (5 bases). CDR3 length: 13 residues. From germline, CDR1 is MDHEN and CDR2 SYDVKM. V dropped 2 bases and J dropped 2 bases, with 7 bases sitting between them. The CDR3 bases are TGTGCCAGCAGTTTAGGGAGCCCCTACGAGCAGTACTTC. Translating gives CASSLGSPYEQYF.